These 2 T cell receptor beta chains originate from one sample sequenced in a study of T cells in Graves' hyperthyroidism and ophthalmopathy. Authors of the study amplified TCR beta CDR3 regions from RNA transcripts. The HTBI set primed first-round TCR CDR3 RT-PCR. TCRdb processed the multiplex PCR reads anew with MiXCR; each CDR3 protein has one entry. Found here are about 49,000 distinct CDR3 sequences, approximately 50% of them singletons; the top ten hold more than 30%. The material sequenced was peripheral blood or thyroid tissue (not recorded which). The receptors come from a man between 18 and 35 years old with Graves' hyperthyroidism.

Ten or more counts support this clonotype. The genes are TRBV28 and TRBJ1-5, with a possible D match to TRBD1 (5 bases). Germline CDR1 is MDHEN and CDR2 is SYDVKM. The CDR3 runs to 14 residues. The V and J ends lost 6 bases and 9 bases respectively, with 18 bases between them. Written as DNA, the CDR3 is TGTGCCAGCAGAACCACAGGTGCTTTGATGCCCCAGCATTTT. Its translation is CASRTTGALMPQHF.

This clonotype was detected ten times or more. The CDR3 loop is CASSRVGYEQYF. CDR3 in DNA: TGCGCCAGCAGCCGCGTAGGCTACGAGCAGTACTTC. The chain links TRBV5-1 to TRBJ2-7; D not certain. Germline CDR1 is SGHRS and CDR2 is YFSETQ. This CDR3 spans 12 amino acids. The V gene lost 4 bases and the J gene lost 3 bases, with 8 bases spanning the gap. Full variable domain (remainder filled in from reference TRBV5-1 and TRBJ2-7): KAGVTQTPRYLIKTRGQQVTLSCSPISGHRSVSWYQQTPGQGLQFLFEYFSETQRNKGNFPGRFSGRQFSNSRSEMNVSTLELGDSALYLCASSRVGYEQYFGPGTRLTVT.